Below, 17 T cell receptor beta chains from the same sample are listed, as sequenced in a study of control samples from healthy donors and cancer patients. The protocol was immunoSEQ multiplex PCR, while the TCRdb copy is restricted to in-frame clones and leaves out a portion. The data show 100,000 to 150,000 clones, 75% to 95% seen once. Sequenced input: blood. The receptor set was obtained from a man between 40 and 49 years old in good health.

This clone was detected ten times or more. This chain connects TRBV6-1 to TRBJ1-3, with TRBD1 matching 9 bases. With 0 bases clipped from V and 7 bases from J, the junction kept 10 bases outside the gene matches. Germline V gene sequence: CDR1 MNHNS, CDR2 SASEGT. The CDR3 contains 17 residues. CDR3 DNA sequence: TGTGCCAGCAGTGAAGCGCTTCCGGGACAGGGAGGGAACACCATATATTTT. Translating it yields CASSEALPGQGGNTIYF.

The chain is built from TRBV16 and TRBJ2-3; D possibly corresponds to TRBD1 (6 bases). CDR3 length equals 15 residues. The V gene lost 2 bases and the J gene lost 0 bases, with 9 bases spanning the gap. Per germline, CDR1 KGHSY and CDR2 FQNENV. The CDR3, as DNA: TGTGCCAGCAGCCAAGGGGACATTAGCACAGATACGCAGTATTTT. Residues: CASSQGDISTDTQYF.

The V gene is TRBV14, the J gene TRBJ1-1; 10 nucleotides match TRBD1. This CDR3 has 13 residues. From germline, CDR1 is SGHDN and CDR2 FVKESK. After removal of 4 bases from V and 8 bases from J, the junction contained 4 bases not matched to a gene. DNA of the CDR3: TGTGCCAGCAGCCGAGACAGGGGGCGGGAAGCTTTCTTT. As protein: CASSRDRGREAFF.

This chain joins TRBV19 and TRBJ2-4, with 8 bases lining up with TRBD1. Germline V gene data show CDR1 as LNHDA and CDR2 as SQIVND (reference sequence). The CDR3 loop spans 14 amino acids. The J segment lost 4 bases and the V segment lost 7 bases, leaving 6 bases of the junction unmatched. CDR3 region: CASMPRGPKNIQYF. CDR3 DNA sequence: TGTGCCAGTATGCCCAGGGGGCCAAAAAACATTCAGTACTTC.

CDR3 nucleotide sequence: TGCGCCAGCAGCCCCACTAGCGGGGGTTCCTACGAGCAGTACTTC. Its translation is CASSPTSGGSYEQYF. The chain uses TRBV4-1 and TRBJ2-7; 11 bases line up with TRBD2. CDR1 and CDR2 from the germline V gene are MGHRA and YSYEKL. J gave up 1 base and V 4 bases, and 3 bases lay outside the gene matches. The CDR3 consists of 15 residues.

V usage is TRBV9 and J usage is TRBJ1-4, with D perhaps matching TRBD1 (5 bases). Trimming shortened V by 4 bases and J by 7 bases, and 14 bases separated the two germline ends. The CDR3 length is 14 residues. Germline V gene lookup returns CDR1 SGDLS and CDR2 YYNGEE. The CDR3 DNA reads TGTGCCAGCAGCCCTACCGTAGGGGCTGAAAAACTGTTTTTT. This encodes CASSPTVGAEKLFF.

This clone was found once. The V and J genes are TRBV6-4 and TRBJ1-1; perhaps TRBD1 as D (6 bases). This CDR3 spans 13 amino acids. Looked up from germline, CDR1 is MRHNA and CDR2 is SNTAGT. V was pared by 4 bases and J by 6 bases, with 12 bases between. This CDR3 reads CASSVQGGAEAFF. CDR3 coding DNA: TGTGCCAGCAGTGTCCAAGGGGGGGCTGAAGCTTTCTTT.

The chain is built from TRBV7-9 and TRBJ1-4; a possible D gene is TRBD1 (6 bases). The CDR3 loop spans 14 amino acids. CDR1 and CDR2 from the germline V gene are SEHNR and FQNEAQ (reference sequence). V lost 6 bases to trimming and J lost 7 bases, with 15 bases between them. The CDR3 DNA sequence: TGTGCCAGCAGTACTCAGGGGTTTGGTGAAAAACTGTTTTTT. This gives the protein CASSTQGFGEKLFF. Combining the CDR3 with reference TRBV7-9 and TRBJ1-4 gives the whole variable domain DTGVSQNPRHKITKRGQNVTFRCDPISEHNRLYWYRQTLGQGPEFLTYFQNEAQLEKSRLLSDRFSAERPKGSFSTLEIQRTEQGDSAMYLCASSTQGFGEKLFFGSGTQLSVL.

The V gene is TRBV18, the J gene TRBJ1-1; a possible D gene is TRBD1 (6 bases). This CDR3 spans 13 amino acids. Between the trimmed V and J ends, which lost 3 bases and 10 bases, there was a span of 15 bases. The germline gives CDR1 KGHSH, CDR2 LQKENI. Here the CDR3 reads CASSPPLRTAAFF. The CDR3 bases are TGTGCCAGCTCACCCCCCCTCCGGACAGCAGCTTTCTTT.

The CDR3 DNA is TGTGCCAGCAGCTTTGGGCAGCCGTACCAAGAGACCCAGTACTTC. Protein sequence: CASSFGQPYQETQYF. V is TRBV7-2 and J is TRBJ2-5; D ambiguous. This CDR3 spans 15 amino acids. Trimming removed 3 bases at V and 0 bases at J, with 11 bases between. CDR1 and CDR2 from the germline V gene are SGHTA and FQGNSA.

V is TRBV6-5 and J is TRBJ1-6, with D unresolved. The V end lost 0 bases, the J end lost 12 bases, and 6 bases lay between the germline ends. Per the germline V gene, CDR1 is MNHEY and CDR2 is SVGAGI. The CDR3 totals 12 residues. The CDR3 sequence is CASSYSGGPLHF. The CDR3 DNA sequence: TGTGCCAGCAGTTACTCAGGAGGACCCCTCCACTTT.

The chain is built from TRBV6-5 and TRBJ2-7, with D unclear. Trimming took off 6 bases at V and 3 bases at J, with 9 bases between the two ends. The CDR3 is 12 amino acids. CDR1 is MNHEY and CDR2 is SVGAGI in the germline V gene. In DNA form, the CDR3 reads TGTGCCAGCAGGTCGACGAACTACGAGCAGTACTTC. Its protein is CASRSTNYEQYF.

This clone showed up just once. The chain joins TRBV28 to TRBJ1-5; a possible D gene is TRBD1 (6 bases). Per the germline V gene, CDR1 is MDHEN and CDR2 is SYDVKM. V was clipped by 6 bases and J by 9 bases, with 21 bases between them. The CDR3 length is 15 residues. CDR3 DNA sequence: TGTGCCAGCAGAATTGGGGGCGGCCGGGTCGGGCCCCAGCATTTT. Residues: CASRIGGGRVGPQHF.

The CDR3 is CASSLSQGPLTYNEQFF. The CDR3, as DNA: TGTGCCAGCAGTTTATCACAGGGTCCCTTAACCTACAATGAGCAGTTCTTC. The chain recombines TRBV28 with TRBJ2-1; maybe TRBD1 (6 bases). Trimming pared 1 base from V and 2 bases from J, leaving 15 bases between. CDR3 length equals 17 residues. Germline V gene lookup returns CDR1 MDHEN and CDR2 SYDVKM.

This chain uses TRBV30 with TRBJ1-5, with TRBD1 identical over 10 bases. Trimming removed 2 bases from V and 5 bases from J; junction bases left unmatched: 6. In germline, CDR1 is GTSNPN, CDR2 SVGIG (reference sequence). This CDR3 has 15 amino acids. The CDR3 DNA reads as TGTGCCTGGAGTCCCAGAGGGACAGGGGATCAGCCCCAGCATTTT. This codes for CAWSPRGTGDQPQHF.

The J gene is TRBJ2-2, the V gene TRBV27; D is perhaps TRBD1 or TRBD2 (5 bases each). The germline gives CDR1 MNHEY, CDR2 SMNVEV (reference sequence). V dropped 4 bases and J dropped 9 bases, with 18 bases sitting between them. There are 15 residues in the CDR3. The CDR3 reads CASSSPVRGTRELFF. In nucleotides, the CDR3 is TGTGCCAGCAGTTCCCCGGTTAGAGGGACGCGGGAGCTGTTTTTT.

The chain recombines TRBV9 with TRBJ1-3, with TRBD1 matching 8 bases. The CDR3 sequence is 15 residues long. Germline assignment: CDR1 SGDLS and CDR2 YYNGEE. Trimming at V came to 0 bases and at J to 3 bases, leaving 2 bases not matched to a gene. CDR3 region: CASSVGTGGGNTIYF. Written as DNA, the CDR3 is TGTGCCAGCAGCGTAGGTACAGGGGGTGGAAACACCATATATTTT.